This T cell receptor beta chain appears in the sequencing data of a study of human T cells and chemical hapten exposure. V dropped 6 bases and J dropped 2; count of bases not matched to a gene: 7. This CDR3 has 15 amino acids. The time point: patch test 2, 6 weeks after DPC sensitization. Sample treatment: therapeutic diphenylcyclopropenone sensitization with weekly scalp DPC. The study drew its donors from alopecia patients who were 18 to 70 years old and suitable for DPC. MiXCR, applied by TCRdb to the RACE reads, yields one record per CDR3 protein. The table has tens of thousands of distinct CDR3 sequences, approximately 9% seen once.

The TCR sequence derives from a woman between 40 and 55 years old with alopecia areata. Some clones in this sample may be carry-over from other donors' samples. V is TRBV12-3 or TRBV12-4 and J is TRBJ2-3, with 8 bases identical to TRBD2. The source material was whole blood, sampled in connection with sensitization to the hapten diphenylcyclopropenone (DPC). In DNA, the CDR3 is TGTGCCAGCAGAGTGCGGGGGGCCTTCACAGATACGCAGTATTTT. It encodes CASRVRGAFTDTQYF.